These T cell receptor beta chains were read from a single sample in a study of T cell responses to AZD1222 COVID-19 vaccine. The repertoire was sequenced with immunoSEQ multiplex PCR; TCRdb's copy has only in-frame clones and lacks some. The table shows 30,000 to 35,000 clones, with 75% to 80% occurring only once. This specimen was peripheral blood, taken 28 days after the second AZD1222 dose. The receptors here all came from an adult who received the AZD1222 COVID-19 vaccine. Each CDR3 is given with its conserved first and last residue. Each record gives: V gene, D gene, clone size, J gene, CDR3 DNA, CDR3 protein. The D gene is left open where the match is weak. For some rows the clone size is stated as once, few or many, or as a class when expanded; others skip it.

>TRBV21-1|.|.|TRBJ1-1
TGTGCCAGCAGCAAATCCCTACAAAGGCTGAACACTGAAGCTTTCTTT
CASSKSLQRLNTEAFF
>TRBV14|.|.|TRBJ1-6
TGTGCCAGCAGCCAAGAACTAGGGTTTGGTAATTCACCCCTCCACTTT
CASSQELGFGNSPLHF
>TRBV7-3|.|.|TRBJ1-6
TGTGCCAGCAGCCCACTTGGCAATTCACCCCTCCACTTT
CASSPLGNSPLHF
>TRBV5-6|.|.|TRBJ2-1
TGTGCCAGCAGCTTGAGCCTAAATGAGCAGTTCTTC
CASSLSLNEQFF
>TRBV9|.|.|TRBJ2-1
TGTGCCAGCAGCGTAAGAATTGAGGGCCGCAATGAGCAGTTCTTC
CASSVRIEGRNEQFF
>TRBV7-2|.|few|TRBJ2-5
TGTGCCAGCAGCTTAGCGCTCGGAGAGACCCAGTACTTC
CASSLALGETQYF
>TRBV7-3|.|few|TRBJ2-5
TGTGCCAGCAGCTCTATGGCCGGGAGAGTTCAAGAGACCCAGTACTTC
CASSSMAGRVQETQYF
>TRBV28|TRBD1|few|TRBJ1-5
TGTGCCAGCAGCACGACAGGGGGCGGTCAGCCCCAGCATTTT
CASSTTGGGQPQHF
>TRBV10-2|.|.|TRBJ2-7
TGCGCCAGCAGTGAAGCCTTAGGGTTAGGCGAGCAGTACTTC
CASSEALGLGEQYF
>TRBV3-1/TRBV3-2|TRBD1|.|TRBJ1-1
TGTGCCAGCAGCCCCCCGGACAGGGCAACTGAAGCTTTCTTT
CASSPPDRATEAFF
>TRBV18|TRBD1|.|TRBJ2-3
TGTGCCAGCTCAACCGCCCAGGGGGCAGATACGCAGTATTTT
CASSTAQGADTQYF
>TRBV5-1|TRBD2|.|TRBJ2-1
TGCGCCAGCAGCCAGACTAGCGGTCCCTACAATGAGCAGTTCTTC
CASSQTSGPYNEQFF
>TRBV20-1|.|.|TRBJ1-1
TGCAGTGCTCCGAATGAAGCTTTCTTT
CSAPNEAFF
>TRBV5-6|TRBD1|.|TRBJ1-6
TGTGCCAGCAGCTTGAACAGGGGTTGGTCACCCCTCCACTTT
CASSLNRGWSPLHF
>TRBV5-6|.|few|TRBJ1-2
TGTGCCAGCAGCTTGTCCGGCTATGGCTACACCTTC
CASSLSGYGYTF
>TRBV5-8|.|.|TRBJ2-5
TGTGCCAGCAGCGCTAACTGGGGGAGCCTCCAAGAGACCCAGTACTTC
CASSANWGSLQETQYF
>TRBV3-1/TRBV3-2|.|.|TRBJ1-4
TGTGCCAGCAGCCCCTCCTGGGGGAATAATGAAAAACTGTTTTTT
CASSPSWGNNEKLFF
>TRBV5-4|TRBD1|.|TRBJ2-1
TGTGCCAGCAGCGACAGGGGGTCCTACAATGAGCAGTTCTTC
CASSDRGSYNEQFF
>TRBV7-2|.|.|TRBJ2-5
TGTGCCAGCAGCCCTGGGACGGGAGAGACCCAGTACTTC
CASSPGTGETQYF
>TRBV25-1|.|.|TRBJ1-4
TGTGCCAGCAGTGTCGCGGGTACACTAGCCGAAAAACTGTTTTTT
CASSVAGTLAEKLFF
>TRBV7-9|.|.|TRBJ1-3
TGTGCCAGCAGCTTAATCGCAGGGTCCCGTGGAAACACCATATATTTT
CASSLIAGSRGNTIYF
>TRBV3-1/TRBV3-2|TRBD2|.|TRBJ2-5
TGTGCCAGCAGCCTAGCGGGGTACCCCCAAGAGACCCAGTACTTC
CASSLAGYPQETQYF
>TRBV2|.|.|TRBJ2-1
TGTGCCAGCAGCGAGGAAACCACTAGAACCAATGAGCAGTTCTTC
CASSEETTRTNEQFF
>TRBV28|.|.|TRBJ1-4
TGTGCCAGCAGACCCTTGCGGACTAATGAAAAACTGTTTTTT
CASRPLRTNEKLFF
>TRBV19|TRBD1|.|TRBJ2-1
TGTGCCAGTAGTACGACCGGGACAGGGGGCCCATACAATGAGCAGTTCTTC
CASSTTGTGGPYNEQFF